The 17 T cell receptor beta chains below come from one sample, sequenced in a study of T cell responses to AZD1222 COVID-19 vaccine. The data were produced by immunoSEQ multiplex PCR, yet TCRdb's version contains in-frame clones alone and is incomplete. The data hold 95,000 to 150,000 clones, with approximately 86% observed a single time. Sequencing was performed on peripheral blood, taken on day 0 of AZD1222 vaccination. The receptors were sampled from an adult in good health.

The chain carries TRBV29-1 and TRBJ1-1, with D hard to call. CDR3 length: 12 amino acids. Trimming cost V 3 bases and J 1 base, with 6 bases left between them. Germline V gene data show CDR1 as SQVTM and CDR2 as ANQGSEA. CDR3 DNA: TGCAGCGTTGACGACCGGAACACTGAAGCTTTCTTT. It yields the protein CSVDDRNTEAFF.

This chain connects TRBV7-9 to TRBJ1-2; D not resolved. The length of the CDR3 is 13 residues. Germline V gene sequence: CDR1 SEHNR, CDR2 FQNEAQ (reference sequence). V gave up 7 bases and J gave up 9 bases, with 18 bases separating them. The DNA of the CDR3 is TGTGCCAGCACCCTACCCGCCTCTCAGAGCTACACCTTC. It encodes CASTLPASQSYTF. Variable domain in full (rest from reference TRBV7-9 and TRBJ1-2): DTGVSQNPRHKITKRGQNVTFRCDPISEHNRLYWYRQTLGQGPEFLTYFQNEAQLEKSRLLSDRFSAERPKGSFSTLEIQRTEQGDSAMYLCASTLPASQSYTFGSGTRLTVV.

V is TRBV28 and J is TRBJ2-7, with unresolved D. Trimming removed 4 bases from V and 3 bases from J, with 16 bases in between. This CDR3 contains 15 residues. Germline V CDR1 and CDR2: MDHEN, SYDVKM. The CDR3 sequence is CASSSPGPLIYEQYF. The CDR3 DNA follows: TGTGCCAGCAGTTCCCCGGGCCCACTTATCTACGAGCAGTACTTC.

The rearrangement links TRBV7-9 to TRBJ2-3, with 7 bases matching TRBD2. This CDR3 contains 14 residues. Per germline, CDR1 SEHNR and CDR2 FQNEAQ (reference sequence). Trimming at V came to 1 base and at J to 3 bases, leaving 1 base not matched to a gene. This CDR3 reads CASSLGRETDTQYF. For the CDR3, the DNA is TGTGCCAGCAGCTTAGGGCGGGAGACAGATACGCAGTATTTT.

Concerning this clone: The same CDR3 arises from other DNA sequences in this sample as well. The CDR3: CASSLAGQAYEQYF. CDR3 in DNA: TGCGCCAGCAGCTTGGCGGGTCAGGCCTACGAGCAGTACTTC. The rearrangement links TRBV5-1 to TRBJ2-7; no clear D gene. The CDR3 is made up of 14 amino acids. CDR1 is SGHRS, CDR2 YFSETQ, per germline. V lost 0 bases, J lost 2 bases, and 9 bases lay in between.

The chain joins TRBV6-5 to TRBJ1-4, with a weak D call TRBD1 (5 bases). The CDR3 consists of 14 residues. The V and J ends lost 7 bases and 4 bases respectively, with 13 bases between them. The germline V gene encodes CDR1 MNHEY and CDR2 SVGAGI. CDR3 in amino acids: CASKGGGINEKLFF. The CDR3 DNA follows: TGTGCCAGCAAGGGTGGGGGAATTAATGAAAAACTGTTTTTT.

V usage is TRBV7-2 and J usage is TRBJ2-1; D gene uncertain. The CDR3 totals 12 residues. Germline CDR1 reads SGHTA; CDR2 reads FQGNSA. V shed 5 bases and J shed 7 bases, with 9 bases lying between them. As DNA, the CDR3 is TGTGCCAGCAGCCAGCTACGGAATGAGCAGTTCTTC. Encoded protein: CASSQLRNEQFF.

CDR3 nucleotide sequence: TGTGCCGCGGGGCAGGGGATCGAGCAGTACTTC. Translated: CAAGQGIEQYF. The chain employs TRBV6-5 and TRBJ2-7; D tentatively fits TRBD1 or TRBD2 (6 bases each). The CDR3 covers 11 residues. Trimming shortened V by 11 bases and J by 6 bases, and 14 bases separated the two germline ends. The germline CDR1 and CDR2 sequences are MNHEY and SVGAGI.

J is TRBJ2-1 and V is TRBV7-2; the match to TRBD2 covers 12 bases. Germline CDR1 is SGHTA and CDR2 is FQGNSA. The CDR3 contains 16 residues. The trim removed 5 bases at V and 4 bases at J, leaving 6 bases unmatched. The CDR3 here is CASSKGTSGFYNEQFF. In nucleotides, the CDR3 is TGTGCCAGCAGCAAGGGGACTAGCGGGTTTTACAATGAGCAGTTCTTC.

This chain links TRBV24-1 with TRBJ1-2; D remains unclear. Trimming shortened V by 5 bases and J by 9 bases, and 21 bases separated the two germline ends. The CDR3 has 15 residues. From germline, CDR1 is KGHDR and CDR2 SFDVKD. The CDR3 region has the DNA TGTGCCACCAGTGCCCCAGGCCCGCCAGACTTGCGCTACACCTTC. Protein sequence: CATSAPGPPDLRYTF.

The J gene is TRBJ2-3, the V gene TRBV24-1; no reliable D call. V lost 0 bases to trimming and J lost 7 bases, with 10 bases between them. This CDR3 contains 14 residues. Per the germline V gene, CDR1 is KGHDR and CDR2 is SFDVKD. The CDR3 nucleotides are TGTGCCACCAGTGATTTGGGCCACTATAATACGCAGTATTTT. This sequence encodes CATSDLGHYNTQYF.

V gene TRBV18 combines with J gene TRBJ2-1, with 11 bases that match TRBD2. There are 16 residues in the CDR3. The junction had 5 bases not matched to a gene; V was cut back by 2 bases and J by 5 bases. Germline loops: CDR1 KGHSH, CDR2 LQKENI. CDR3 sequence: CASSPSLAGGNNEQFF. Written as DNA, the CDR3 is TGTGCCAGCTCACCATCGCTAGCGGGAGGCAACAATGAGCAGTTCTTC.

The chain carries TRBV11-3 and TRBJ2-3; D is possibly TRBD2 (7 bases). Germline CDR1 is SGHNT and CDR2 is YENEEA. CDR3 length: 17 amino acids. V gave up 5 bases and J gave up 1 base, with 19 bases separating them. The CDR3 here is CASSRGGGSVGTDTQYF. The CDR3 DNA reads as TGTGCCAGCAGCCGAGGGGGGGGTAGCGTTGGCACAGATACGCAGTATTTT.

The chain combines TRBV7-2 with TRBJ2-2; 8 bases align to TRBD2. CDR1 is SGHTA and CDR2 is FQGNSA in the germline V gene. J gave up 4 bases and V 4 bases, and 2 bases lay outside the gene matches. There are 14 residues in the CDR3. The CDR3 sequence: CASSSGLVTGELFF. DNA for the CDR3: TGTGCCAGCAGCTCGGGACTAGTCACCGGGGAGCTGTTTTTT.

The J gene is TRBJ2-3, the V gene TRBV18; tentatively, D is TRBD1 or TRBD2 (5 bases each). Germline values: CDR1 KGHSH, CDR2 LQKENI. Trimming removed 6 bases from V and 1 base from J, with 14 bases in between. The CDR3 length is 15 residues. This CDR3 reads CASSPPGAGTDTQYF. CDR3 in DNA: TGTGCCAGCTCCCCCCCCGGGGCTGGCACAGATACGCAGTATTTT.

V gene TRBV30 combines with J gene TRBJ1-2; 10 nucleotides line up with TRBD1. V dropped 0 bases and J dropped 2; count of bases not matched to a gene: 3. The CDR3 covers 15 residues. The V gene's germline CDR1 is GTSNPN and CDR2 SVGIG (reference sequence). The CDR3 DNA follows: TGTGCCTGGAGTGTAGGGGGACAGGGGAACTATGGCTACACCTTC. Residues: CAWSVGGQGNYGYTF.

The V call is TRBV3-1 (or the pseudogene TRBV3-2), the J call TRBJ1-1; D might be TRBD1 (5 bases). The CDR3 consists of 18 residues. The V and J ends lost 2 bases and 1 base respectively, with 20 bases between them. Germline V gives CDR1 LGHDT, CDR2 YNNKEL (reference sequence). The CDR3 DNA reads TGTGCCAGCAGCCAATTAACAGGTGGTTTTGTAACGAACACTGAAGCTTTCTTT. Protein product: CASSQLTGGFVTNTEAFF.